The rows below give T cell receptor beta chains drawn from one sample of a study of blood T cell repertoires in COVID-19. Repertoires were generated with immunoSEQ multiplex PCR, while TCRdb's copy carries only in-frame clones and drops some. Of more than 90,000 clones in the sample, roughly 80% were seen once. The sample consisted of peripheral blood. These receptors originate from a man aged 50-60 years with acute or convalescent COVID-19. Both conserved end residues are part of each CDR3. A D gene is named only where the DNA matches it firmly. Clone size is stated in some rows and not others, as once, few, many or a class when expanded.

clone size	V gene	CDR3 length	J gene	D gene	CDR3 protein	CDR3 DNA
NA	TRBV6-2/TRBV6-3	16	TRBJ1-1	TRBD1	CASSPRAGGFLTEAFF	TGTGCCAGCAGCCCTAGGGCAGGGGGATTTCTAACTGAAGCTTTCTTT
NA	TRBV5-1	14	TRBJ2-1	NA	CASSLGQVKNEQFF	TGCGCCAGCAGCTTGGGACAGGTTAAGAATGAGCAGTTCTTC
few	TRBV5-1	16	TRBJ2-7	NA	CASSWSGGASSYEQYF	TGCGCCAGCAGTTGGTCTGGCGGCGCTAGCTCCTACGAGCAGTACTTC
NA	TRBV19	20	TRBJ2-4	TRBD1	CASSIGNTGQGARAKNIQYF	TGTGCCAGTAGTATAGGTAATACGGGACAGGGGGCGCGTGCCAAAAACATTCAGTACTTC
NA	TRBV7-8	16	TRBJ1-5	TRBD1	CASSLAETGRGQPQHF	TGTGCCAGCAGCTTAGCCGAGACAGGGAGAGGGCAGCCCCAGCATTTT
NA	TRBV15	15	TRBJ1-2	NA	CATSRDLEANYGYTF	TGTGCCACCAGCAGAGATCTCGAGGCTAACTATGGCTACACCTTC
NA	TRBV5-4	16	TRBJ2-5	TRBD2	CASSLGLAGEGETQYF	TGTGCCAGCAGCTTGGGTCTAGCGGGAGAGGGGGAGACCCAGTACTTC
NA	TRBV14	14	TRBJ1-2	NA	CASSPLLANYGYTF	TGTGCCAGCAGCCCCCTGTTAGCTAACTATGGCTACACCTTC
NA	TRBV3-1/TRBV3-2	14	TRBJ2-5	TRBD1	CASQWGGQGETQYF	TGTGCCAGCCAATGGGGGGGACAGGGCGAGACCCAGTACTTC
NA	TRBV6-4	13	TRBJ1-6	NA	CASSLGRNSPLHF	TGTGCCAGCAGTTTGGGCAGAAATTCACCCCTCCACTTT
NA	TRBV24-1	14	TRBJ2-1	NA	CATSDLEPPHEQFF	TGTGCCACCAGTGATTTGGAGCCACCACATGAGCAGTTCTTC
NA	TRBV12-5	11	TRBJ1-5	NA	CASGSGSLQHF	TGTGCTAGTGGTTCAGGGTCTTTACAGCATTTT
NA	TRBV10-1	12	TRBJ2-7	NA	CASSEGRSEQYF	TGCGCCAGCAGTGAAGGGAGGAGCGAGCAGTACTTC
few	TRBV5-1	17	TRBJ1-4	NA	CASSSDKTGRWDEKLFF	TGCGCCAGCAGCTCTGACAAGACCGGCAGGTGGGATGAAAAACTGTTTTTT
NA	TRBV2	14	TRBJ1-1	NA	CASRARFMNTEAFF	TGTGCCAGCAGGGCCCGTTTCATGAACACTGAAGCTTTCTTT
NA	TRBV5-3	14	TRBJ2-7	NA	CARSLVQGGYEQYF	TGTGCCAGAAGCTTGGTCCAAGGGGGCTACGAGCAGTACTTC
few	TRBV6-1	15	TRBJ2-7	TRBD2	CASSERGTGGYEQYF	TGTGCCAGCAGTGAGAGAGGGACGGGGGGCTACGAGCAGTACTTC
NA	TRBV19	14	TRBJ2-1	TRBD2	CASKDGRAYNEQFF	TGTGCCAGTAAGGACGGGAGGGCCTACAATGAGCAGTTCTTC
NA	TRBV19	16	TRBJ1-1	TRBD1	CASRGQGHGLNTEAFF	TGTGCCAGTAGAGGACAGGGGCATGGGTTGAACACTGAAGCTTTCTTT
few	TRBV5-4	15	TRBJ1-6	TRBD1	CASSSSDRYNSPLHF	TGTGCCAGCAGCTCCTCGGACAGGTATAATTCACCCCTCCACTTT
NA	TRBV7-9	18	TRBJ2-3	NA	CASSLPPGGPSSTDTQYF	TGTGCCAGCAGCTTACCCCCCGGAGGGCCTTCTAGCACAGATACGCAGTATTTT
NA	TRBV7-8	17	TRBJ1-4	NA	CASSLARAGPFRGKLFF	TGTGCCAGCAGCTTAGCGCGGGCGGGGCCCTTCCGGGGCAAACTGTTTTTT
NA	TRBV18	15	TRBJ1-2	NA	CASSLEGSANYGYTF	TGTGCCAGCTCACTTGAGGGATCGGCTAACTATGGCTACACCTTC
NA	TRBV7-9	15	TRBJ1-2	TRBD1	CASSPWTGNNYGYTF	TGTGCCAGCAGCCCTTGGACAGGAAATAACTATGGCTACACCTTC
NA	TRBV11-2	11	TRBJ2-5	NA	CASSERETQYF	TGTGCCAGCAGCGAGAGAGAGACCCAGTACTTC
NA	TRBV27	15	TRBJ2-5	TRBD1	CASRQGGIDKGDRYF	TGTGCCAGTCGACAGGGTGGTATAGACAAGGGAGACCGGTACTTC
NA	TRBV4-1	16	TRBJ1-5	NA	CASSQDSQNSNQPQHF	TGCGCCAGCAGCCAAGATTCCCAAAATAGCAATCAGCCCCAGCATTTT
few	TRBV6-6	14	TRBJ1-1	NA	CASSYSIESSRAFF	TGTGCCAGCAGTTACTCGATAGAAAGCTCCAGGGCTTTCTTT
NA	TRBV2	14	TRBJ1-1	TRBD1	CASSVGTGITEAFF	TGTGCCAGCAGTGTTGGGACAGGGATCACTGAAGCTTTCTTT
NA	TRBV28	18	TRBJ1-4	TRBD1	CASSTNPRQGIVTEKLFF	TGTGCCAGCAGCACCAATCCGAGACAGGGGATAGTTACCGAAAAACTGTTTTTT
NA	TRBV6-1	15	TRBJ1-5	NA	CASSEVGRSNQPQHF	TGTGCCAGCAGTGAAGTCGGTCGAAGCAATCAGCCCCAGCATTTT
NA	TRBV28	17	TRBJ2-7	TRBD2	CASSSLGLAGGGYKQYF	TGTGCCAGCAGTTCGTTAGGACTAGCGGGAGGAGGGTACAAGCAGTACTTC
NA	TRBV13	12	TRBJ2-7	NA	CASSLDSYEQYF	TGTGCCAGCAGCTTAGACAGCTACGAGCAGTACTTC
few	TRBV30	13	TRBJ1-2	NA	CAWQAGQFGGYTF	TGTGCCTGGCAGGCTGGACAGTTCGGCGGCTACACCTTC
NA	TRBV11-2	16	TRBJ2-7	TRBD2	CASIDPPQRETYEQYF	TGTGCCAGCATAGACCCCCCCCAGCGGGAAACCTACGAGCAGTACTTC
NA	TRBV24-1	15	TRBJ1-2	TRBD1	CATSTMDRGRCGYTF	TGTGCCACCAGTACCATGGACAGGGGAAGGTGCGGCTACACCTTC
NA	TRBV24-1	14	TRBJ2-1	NA	CATGGDFRYNEQFF	TGTGCCACCGGCGGGGACTTTAGATACAATGAGCAGTTCTTC
few	TRBV15	15	TRBJ1-6	TRBD1	CATSRDNRGGSPLHF	TGTGCCACCAGCAGAGATAACAGGGGTGGTTCACCCCTCCACTTT
NA	TRBV19	14	TRBJ2-3	NA	CASSMNRGTDTQYF	TGTGCCAGTAGTATGAACAGGGGCACAGATACGCAGTATTTT
once	TRBV6-1	17	TRBJ1-4	NA	CASSESGSYATNEKLFF	TGTGCCAGCAGTGAATCCGGGTCTTATGCAACTAATGAAAAACTGTTTTTT
NA	TRBV5-1	17	TRBJ1-6	TRBD1	CASSFVGQGAINSPLHF	TGCGCCAGCAGCTTCGTGGGACAGGGGGCGATTAATTCACCCCTCCACTTT
NA	TRBV24-1	15	TRBJ2-1	NA	CATSDVRENYNEQFF	TGTGCCACCAGTGATGTCAGGGAAAACTACAATGAGCAGTTCTTC
NA	TRBV6-1	15	TRBJ2-1	TRBD2	CASSEAGGTYNEQFF	TGTGCCAGCAGTGAGGCGGGGGGTACCTACAATGAGCAGTTCTTC
NA	TRBV7-9	16	TRBJ2-5	TRBD2	CASSLIPSGGEETQYF	TGTGCCAGCAGCTTAATCCCTAGCGGGGGGGAAGAGACCCAGTACTTC
NA	TRBV13	15	TRBJ2-7	TRBD2	CASSRGTSGSYEQYF	TGTGCCAGCAGCCGTGGGACTAGCGGGAGTTACGAGCAGTACTTC
NA	TRBV6-1	16	TRBJ1-3	NA	CASSEVNSLGGNTIYF	TGTGCCAGCAGTGAAGTAAACAGCTTGGGCGGAAACACCATATATTTT